This T cell receptor (beta chain) was profiled in a study of regulatory T cells in long-lasting Graves disease. Study outcomes and limitations: Accuracy might have suffered from few samples.

Construction of TCR beta libraries relied on iRepertoire HTBI primers and on Arm-PCR targeting CDR3 regions. In the study's own analysis: 60 or so TRBV and roughly 15 TRBJ segments were identified across samples. TCRdb reanalysed the multiplex PCR reads using MiXCR and keeps one entry per CDR3 protein. What appears here as the V and J calls and clone size reflects TCRdb's work, not the paper's. Of approximately 300,000 distinct CDR3 sequences listed, over 15% are singletons. The ends were cut back, 6 bases at V and 7 bases at J, with 15 bases in the middle. This CDR3 comprises 14 residues. Per germline, CDR1 SEHNR and CDR2 FQNEAQ (reference sequence). The time point denotes: newly diagnosed GD, antithyroid drugs for less than 3 months. PBMC-extracted RNA yielded the TCR library. As collected, the peripheral blood samples measured about 9.2 milliliters each and went into EDTA tubes. This clonotype was counted at least ten times. The antigen is not known.

The clonotype was recovered from a female donor with Graves disease. The chain couples TRBV7-9 to TRBJ2-2; D not resolved. Sequencing used peripheral blood mononuclear cells (PBMCs), obtained at new diagnosis, from a patient treated with antithyroid drugs. CDR3 loop: CASSFGPTSGELFF. CDR3 nucleotide sequence: TGTGCCAGCAGTTTTGGCCCGACAAGCGGGGAGCTGTTTTTT.